This entry features one T cell receptor beta chain sequence. The method was immunoSEQ multiplex PCR; TCRdb's version includes in-frame clones alone and lacks a portion of them. Of some 28,000 clones in the sample, around 89% were seen once. The time point: less than 15 months of natalizumab therapy. Trimming left V 2 bases short and J 1 base short, with 7 bases between. Germline CDR1 reads SEHNR; CDR2 reads FQNEAQ (reference sequence). CDR3 size: 14 residues. This entry belongs to a study of multiple sclerosis patients with progressive multifocal leukoencephalopathy. The sample here was PBMCs, taken from a patient treated with natalizumab. The sequence was obtained from a human donor with multiple sclerosis. The chain has TRBV7-9 and TRBJ2-3; the D is unclear. CDR3 sequence: CASSLLMGTDTQYF. The CDR3 nucleotides are TGTGCCAGCAGCTTATTGATGGGCACAGATACGCAGTATTTT.